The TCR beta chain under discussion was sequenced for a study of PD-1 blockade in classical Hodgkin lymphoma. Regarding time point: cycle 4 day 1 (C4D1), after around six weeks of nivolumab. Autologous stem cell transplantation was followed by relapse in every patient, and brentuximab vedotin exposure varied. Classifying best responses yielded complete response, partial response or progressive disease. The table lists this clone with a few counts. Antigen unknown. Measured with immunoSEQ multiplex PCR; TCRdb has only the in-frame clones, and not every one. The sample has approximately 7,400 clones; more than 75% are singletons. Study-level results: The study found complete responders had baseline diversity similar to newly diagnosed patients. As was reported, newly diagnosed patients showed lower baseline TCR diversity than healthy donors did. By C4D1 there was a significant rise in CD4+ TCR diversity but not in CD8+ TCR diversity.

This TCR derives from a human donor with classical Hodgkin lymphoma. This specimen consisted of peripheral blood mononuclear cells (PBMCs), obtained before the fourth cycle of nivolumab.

The CDR3 sequence: CASSRSSYNEQFF. CDR3 nucleotide sequence: TGTGCCAGCAGTCGCAGCTCCTACAATGAGCAGTTCTTC. V is TRBV28 and J is TRBJ2-1; D is ambiguous. V shed 5 bases and J shed 0 bases, with 5 bases lying between them. Germline V gene data show CDR1 as MDHEN and CDR2 as SYDVKM. The CDR3 is 13 residues long. The variable domain in full, completed from reference TRBV28 and TRBJ2-1, reads DVKVTQSSRYLVKRTGEKVFLECVQDMDHENMFWYRQDPGLGLRLIYFSYDVKMKEKGDIPEGYSVSREKKERFSLILESASTNQTSMYLCASSRSSYNEQFFGPGTRLTVL.